These 25 T cell receptor gamma chains originate from one sample sequenced in a study of Vδ1+ human thymocytes. RNA was extracted from the cells and then reverse transcribed. Pooled V-gene forward primers with one constant-region reverse primer generated the CDR3 amplicons by multiplex PCR. TCRdb reanalyzed the multiplex PCR reads using CATT. The table shows roughly 11,000 gamma-chain clones, with roughly 45% occurring only once. No cognate antigen is known for these TCRs. Findings and caveats of the study: Highly polyclonal TRG and TRD repertoires with Gaussian CDR3 length distributions appeared in thymus.

Sequencing used Vdelta1+ gamma-delta thymocytes from the thymus. The subset here: FACS-sorted CD3+ TCRalphabeta- TCRVdelta1+ TCRVdelta2- thymocytes. All receptors derive from a boy under two years old who had congenital heart surgery.

This clone occurred a few times. The chain links TRGV9 to TRGJ1 or TRGJ2. The germline V gene has CDR1 GITISATS and CDR2 ISYDGTV (reference sequence). CDR3 length: 12 amino acids. J lost 12 bases, V lost 5 bases, and 13 bases had no gene match. The DNA for the CDR3 is TGTGCCTTGTGGGTACGCCCTAGAGTGAAACTCTTT. This codes for CALWVRPRVKLF.

In this sample, this clone turned up a few times. This sequence joins TRGV4 and TRGJ1 or TRGJ2. No J gene is reported in TCRdb; it was inferred here by comparing the DNA with germline. CDR3 length: 11 residues. Germline V gene data show CDR1 as EGSTGY and CDR2 as YDSYTSSV. The V gene end was trimmed by 5 bases and the J gene end by 9 bases; junction bases not matched to a gene: 7. The DNA of the CDR3 is TGTGCCACCTGGGGCGGGGTTAAGAAACTCTTT. This codes for CATWGGVKKLF.

No V gene was called here, but the J gene is TRGJ1 or TRGJ2. CDR3 length: 11 amino acids. The DNA for the CDR3 is TGTGCCACCTGTGATGGGCGTCGGAAACTCTTT. Encoded protein: CATCDGRRKLF.

The sample holds one count of this clone. The chain uses TRGV3 and TRGJP2. Germline matching of the DNA provided the J gene here, since TCRdb leaves it blank. V shed 3 bases, J shed 2 bases, and the junction held 9 bases outside the gene matches. Germline values: CDR1 VTNTFY, CDR2 YDVSTARD (reference sequence). The CDR3 has 16 amino acids. For the CDR3, the DNA is TGTGCCACCTGGGACGGGCCGTCCAGTAGTGATTGGATCAAGACGTTT. Its protein product is CATWDGPSSSDWIKTF.

The J gene is TRGJ1 or TRGJ2, the V gene TRGV3. The J gene comes from matching the DNA to germline here; TCRdb lacks it. This CDR3 is 16 amino acids long. V gave up 0 bases and J gave up 5 bases; unmatched junction bases: 13. Germline values: CDR1 VTNTFY, CDR2 YDVSTARD (reference sequence). In nucleotides, the CDR3 is TGTGCCACCTGGGACAGGCGCGCATATTATGATTATAAGAAACTCTTT. Translation: CATWDRRAYYDYKKLF.

On this clone: Different DNA sequences within this sample yield the same CDR3. The V and J genes are TRGV3 and TRGJ1 or TRGJ2. There are 13 residues in the CDR3. J gave up 5 bases and V 0 bases, and 4 bases lay outside the gene matches. Germline-derived CDR1 and CDR2 are VTNTFY and YDVSTARD (reference sequence). The CDR3 DNA follows: TGTGCCACCTGGGACAGGCTTAATTATAAGAAACTCTTT. It specifies CATWDRLNYKKLF.

This clone occurred once. The gene calls are TRGV9 and TRGJP2. Assignment of the J gene here rests on matching the DNA to germline, because TCRdb gives none. This CDR3 spans 16 amino acids. V was clipped by 2 bases and J by 2 bases; unmatched bases: 8. Germline values: CDR1 GITISATS, CDR2 ISYDGTV (reference sequence). CDR3 sequence: CALWEGMRSSDWIKTF. The CDR3, as DNA: TGTGCCTTGTGGGAGGGGATGAGGAGTAGTGATTGGATCAAGACGTTT.

This chain connects TRGV4 to TRGJ1 or TRGJ2. The J gene comes from matching the DNA to germline here; TCRdb lacks it. With V trimmed by 5 bases and J by 0 bases, 22 bases remained unmatched. CDR3 size: 19 residues. Germline CDR1 is EGSTGY and CDR2 is YDSYTSSV. The CDR3 nucleotides read TGTGCCACCTGGGGTTCGGCTCGCGAGTCCTCAAAGAATTATTATAAGAAACTCTTT. Translation: CATWGSARESSKNYYKKLF.

The count of this clone is one. V usage is TRGV4 and J usage is TRGJ1 or TRGJ2. TCRdb carries no J gene annotation; the J gene was assigned here by matching the DNA with germline. CDR1 and CDR2 (germline): EGSTGY, YDSYTSSV. This CDR3 has 16 residues. With V trimmed by 0 bases and J by 10 bases, 18 bases remained unmatched. The CDR3 coding sequence is TGTGCCACCTGGGATGGGGACCCCCTGACCGTCCCAAAGAAACTCTTT. Protein product: CATWDGDPLTVPKKLF.

As to this clone: Mismatch with germline at one junction end may stem from a read error. The chain combines TRGV8 with TRGJP2. TCRdb is silent on the J gene; assignment here came from matching the DNA to germline. In germline, CDR1 is VENAVY, CDR2 YDSYNSRV. The CDR3 is 12 residues long. The CDR3 is CATWGGDCIKTF. In nucleotides, the CDR3 is TGTGCCACCTGGGGGGGTGATTGTATCAAGACGTTT.

By sample share, this clone is medium-sized. The sample contains more than one DNA sequence encoding this CDR3. This chain links TRGV9 with TRGJ1 or TRGJ2. Germline V lookup: CDR1 GITISATS, CDR2 ISYDGTV (reference sequence). This CDR3 has 12 residues. J lost 7 bases, V lost 0 bases, and 3 bases had no gene match. The CDR3 is CALWEVQYKKLF. DNA for the CDR3: TGTGCCTTGTGGGAGGTGCAGTATAAGAAACTCTTT.

This clone has only a few counts. One end of the junction does not line up with germline, which may come from a read error. The chain has TRGV9 and TRGJ1 or TRGJ2. The CDR3 is made up of 9 amino acids. Germline assignment: CDR1 GITISATS and CDR2 ISYDGTV (reference sequence). The CDR3 here is CAWWEERLF. Here the CDR3 DNA reads TGTGCCTGGTGGGAGGAAAGGCTCTTT.

Turning to this clone: Distinct nucleotide sequences in the sample also encode this CDR3. This sequence joins TRGV9 and TRGJ1 or TRGJ2. This CDR3 contains 13 residues. Germline lookup yields CDR1 GITISATS and CDR2 ISYDGTV (reference sequence). J was trimmed by 4 bases and V by 1 base; bases with no gene match: 4. The DNA of the CDR3 is TGTGCCTTGTGGGAGGTCGGGTATTATAAGAAACTCTTT. Amino acid sequence: CALWEVGYYKKLF.

This clone was counted a single time. The chain uses TRGV4 and TRGJ1 or TRGJ2. The J gene comes from matching the DNA to germline here; TCRdb lacks it. The CDR3 is 14 amino acids. The trim removed 0 bases at V and 4 bases at J, leaving 6 bases unmatched. CDR1 and CDR2 (germline): EGSTGY, YDSYTSSV. The CDR3 DNA reads as TGTGCCACCTGGGATGGGCATATGTATTATAAGAAACTCTTT. The encoded protein is CATWDGHMYYKKLF.

This chain connects TRGV4 to TRGJ1 or TRGJ2. Germline V CDR1 and CDR2: EGSTGY, YDSYTSSV. The CDR3 is 12 amino acids. Trimming cost V 0 bases and J 5 bases; bases outside gene matches: 1. The CDR3 DNA reads TGTGCCACCTGGGATGGGGATTATAAGAAACTCTTT. Translating gives CATWDGDYKKLF.

Although no V gene was called, TRGJ1 or TRGJ2 is the J gene. The CDR3 consists of 13 residues. The DNA of the CDR3 is TGTGCCACCTGGGACAGATATAATTATAAGAAACTCTTT. It specifies CATWDRYNYKKLF.

This sequence joins TRGV5 and TRGJ1 or TRGJ2. The J gene, missing from TCRdb, was assigned here through DNA to germline matching. V shed 0 bases and J 3 bases; nucleotides not matched to a gene: 5. Germline V gene lookup returns CDR1 VINAFY and CDR2 YDVSNSKD. This CDR3 has 14 residues. CDR3 in DNA: TGTGCCACCTGGGACAGGCGGCTTTATTATAAGAAACTCTTT. Amino acid sequence: CATWDRRLYYKKLF.

As regards this clone: The junction departs from germline at one end; a sequencing error may be responsible. The rearrangement joins TRGV4 to TRGJ1 or TRGJ2. Germline CDR1 is EGSTGY and CDR2 is YDSYTSSV. CDR3 size: 14 residues. For the CDR3, the DNA is TGTGCCACCTGGGATGCTGGTGGGGATTATAAGAAACTATTT. It encodes CATWDAGGDYKKLF.

The chain carries TRGV5 and TRGJ1 or TRGJ2. TCRdb offers no J gene call, so here the DNA was matched to germline to obtain one. V lost 0 bases to trimming and J lost 0 bases; unmatched junction nucleotides: 5. This CDR3 is 15 amino acids long. Germline assignment: CDR1 VINAFY and CDR2 YDVSNSKD. CDR3 residues: CATWDRNGNYYKKLF. CDR3 DNA: TGTGCCACCTGGGACAGGAACGGGAATTATTATAAGAAACTCTTT.

This chain links TRGV8 with TRGJ1 or TRGJ2. TCRdb lists no J gene, so it was determined here by aligning the DNA to germline. This CDR3 region has 14 residues. Losses at the gene ends were 3 bases for V and 0 bases for J; bases not matched to a gene: 5. CDR1 is VENAVY, CDR2 YDSYNSRV, per germline. The chain's CDR3 is CATWDLGNYYKKLF. In nucleotides, the CDR3 is TGTGCCACCTGGGATCTGGGGAATTATTATAAGAAACTCTTT.

This clone has just one count. The V call is TRGV9, the J call TRGJP2. TCRdb records no J gene; here it was assigned by comparing the DNA to germline. This CDR3 has 12 residues. V lost 6 bases to trimming and J lost 2 bases; unmatched junction nucleotides: 0. CDR1 GITISATS and CDR2 ISYDGTV come from the germline V gene (reference sequence). The CDR3 region has the DNA TGTGCCTTGTGGAGTAGTGATTGGATCAAGACGTTT. This translates into CALWSSDWIKTF.

The genes are TRGV3 and TRGJ1 or TRGJ2. Germline-derived CDR1 and CDR2 are VTNTFY and YDVSTARD (reference sequence). CDR3 length: 14 residues. V shed 1 base, J shed 0 bases, and the junction held 3 bases outside the gene matches. In DNA, the CDR3 is TGTGCCACCTGGGACAGCCCGAATTATTATAAGAAACTCTTT. Amino acids: CATWDSPNYYKKLF.

The rearrangement uses TRGV3 and TRGJ1 or TRGJ2. CDR3 length: 13 residues. Germline CDR1 is VTNTFY and CDR2 is YDVSTARD (reference sequence). Losses at the gene ends were 0 bases for V and 7 bases for J; bases not matched to a gene: 6. The CDR3 DNA sequence: TGTGCCACCTGGGACAGGCAAGGATATAAGAAACTCTTT. As protein: CATWDRQGYKKLF.

J is TRGJ1 or TRGJ2 and V is TRGV4. The CDR3 runs to 15 residues. In germline, CDR1 is EGSTGY, CDR2 YDSYTSSV. With 4 bases clipped from V and 4 bases from J, the junction kept 13 bases outside the gene matches. CDR3 coding DNA: TGTGCCACCTGGGAACACCGAGGGAGGTATTATAAGAAACTCTTT. Its translation is CATWEHRGRYYKKLF.

The chain employs TRGV9 and TRGJ1 or TRGJ2. Because TCRdb records no J gene, it was assigned here through a match of the DNA to germline. CDR1 is GITISATS and CDR2 is ISYDGTV in the germline V gene (reference sequence). This CDR3 region has 11 residues. J gave up 9 bases and V 5 bases, and 7 bases lay outside the gene matches. Here the CDR3 reads CALWGGSKKLF. The DNA of the CDR3 is TGTGCCTTGTGGGGGGGGAGTAAGAAACTCTTT.